This TCR beta chain derives from a study of T cells in Graves' hyperthyroidism and ophthalmopathy (dated by TCRdb to the late 2010s). Some background on the complete study: Peripheral blood samples were taken at the time of initial diagnosis, prior to any treatment. To identify TCR V-J signatures that set the groups apart, the researchers used a discovery cohort of 100 patients, made up of some 41 with Graves' ophthalmopathy and 57 with stable Graves' hyperthyroidism. In addition, the study compared T-cell repertoires in thyroid tissue and in blood from over 5 Graves' hyperthyroidism patients. After blood sampling, hyperthyroidism patients were treated with methimazole at a starting dose of 30 mg daily, and ophthalmopathy patients were treated with high-dose intravenous methylprednisolone. The 75 to 100 discovery patients were randomly split 7:3 into training and test sets. The paper reports TCR Vbeta CDR3 sequencing of about 140 peripheral blood samples: fewer than 50 ophthalmopathy, about 75 hyperthyroidism and 17 progressor patients. Prospective prediction of ophthalmopathy was tested in an independent validation cohort consisting of roughly 20 hyperthyroidism patients and about 17 patients who later progressed to ophthalmopathy.

In this sample, this clonotype turned up many times. Its antigen is not yet known. No qualities accompany the bases; no much larger clone lies one base away. From V the trimming removes 4 bases and from J it removes 6 bases, while the gene matches leave 4 bases of the junction unaccounted for. Including cysteine and phenylalanine, the CDR3 has 13 amino acids. Only the CDR3 part of the read is kept: 39 bases, read in frame from the first base. Graves' hyperthyroidism was defined as stable when no progression to ophthalmopathy occurred over 18 months of follow-up. Hyperthyroidism patients were aged 18 to 65 years and newly diagnosed, with disease duration of less than 2 months. Any patient with an uncontrolled infection, another autoimmune disease, pregnancy or lactation was excluded. Clinical symptoms, serum thyroxine and TRAb, thyroid ultrasound, and orbital computed tomography formed the basis for the diagnoses. PBMCs were separated from roughly 10 ml of fresh peripheral blood using Ficoll-Paque density gradient centrifugation. Total RNA was extracted using Trizol reagent, and RNA quality was assessed on an Agilent 2100 Bioanalyzer.

Results the study describes overall, beyond this receptor: In validation, the model predicted progression to ophthalmopathy a median of 6.5 months before onset, with about 64% sensitivity and around 76% specificity. Most expanded thyroid clonotypes (frequency above 0.001) were also detected in blood, suggesting blood repertoires may reflect thyroid immune responses. Sample size was not statistically predetermined, and blinding of investigators to group allocation was not performed. In cross-validation, a model built on a 13 V-J signature told ophthalmopathy apart from stable hyperthyroidism with roughly 87% sensitivity and about 81% specificity, and in testing the same model reached 80%/75%.

The TCR beta CDR3 regions were amplified from the RNA transcripts. The first round of RT-PCR for the TCR CDR3 was performed with the HTBI primer set and the Qiagen OneStep RT-PCR kit. Libraries were constructed in a second round of multiplex PCR, after which size selection and purification were carried out. Libraries were sequenced paired-end with 100 bp reads on an Illumina HiSeq2000. Per the source publication's procedure: SOAPnuke was used to process the raw data, throwing out any read that contained adapters or uncalled bases, had a mean Phred below 15, or lacked an exact constant-primer or identifier match. High-quality paired reads were merged using COPE v1.2.5, and each unique nucleotide sequence was defined as a clonotype. Clonotypes were aligned to IMGT TRBV, TRBD and TRBJ reference segments using MiTCR v1.1. Only V-J combinations with frequency above 0.0001, covering about 99% of repertoires, were analysed. A TCS score was defined as the ratio between F50 (clonal expansion) and ExV (chaos), using BLOSUM62-based TCRdist between CDR3 peptides within each V-J. Welch's t-statistics and random forest reduced 450 to 600 V-J features to 13, which were used in a naive Bayes classifier (R e1071). TCRdb applied fastp at Q25 and MiXCR to the public reads, then kept only in-frame beta chains. CDR3 protein sequences are deduplicated, and each keeps its most common genes and DNA. TCRdb, rather than the study authors, made the V and J calls. For this sample there are fewer than 250,000 distinct CDR3 sequences; roughly 18% appear just once. The ten largest account for roughly 50% of the sample.

The receptor comes from a man aged 45-60 years with Graves' hyperthyroidism. Material: blood. The V gene is TRBV12-3 or TRBV12-4 and the J gene is TRBJ2-3; TRBD1 lines up with 7 middle nucleotides. This receptor has the CDR3 CASSYRGEDTQYF. The sequence in DNA is TGTGCCAGCAGTTACAGGGGTGAGGATACGCAGTATTTT.